The 25 T cell receptor beta chains below all came from one sample that was sequenced in a study of blood T cell repertoires in COVID-19. Profiled with immunoSEQ multiplex PCR; TCRdb holds only in-frame clones, not every one. The profile shows a few hundred thousand clones, around 87% of them singletons. Sequenced material: PBMCs or T cells enriched from blood (not recorded which). The receptors here all came from a man aged 30 to 39 who had recovered from COVID-19.

The J gene is TRBJ1-1, the V gene TRBV25-1; 9 positions match TRBD1. CDR1 and CDR2 from the germline V gene are MGHDK and SYGVNS. The length of the CDR3 is 16 residues. V shed 3 bases and J 4 bases; nucleotides not matched to a gene: 9. DNA for the CDR3: TGTGCCAGCAGTGACCACAGGGGGCGCAGAGGCACTGAAGCTTTCTTT. As protein: CASSDHRGRRGTEAFF.

The rearrangement uses TRBV29-1 and TRBJ1-3; D might be TRBD1 (6 bases). Trimming shortened V by 2 bases and J by 4 bases, and 9 bases separated the two germline ends. Germline CDR1 and CDR2: SQVTM and ANQGSEA. CDR3 length: 13 amino acids. The CDR3 region is CSVETGNGNTIYF. For the CDR3, the DNA is TGCAGCGTTGAAACAGGGAACGGAAACACCATATATTTT.

J is TRBJ2-3 and V is TRBV6-4, with 7 nucleotides matching TRBD1. This CDR3 region has 14 residues. V was clipped by 5 bases and J by 1 base; unmatched bases: 3. Germline V CDR1 and CDR2: MRHNA, SNTAGT. CDR3 sequence reads: CASSNRGGTDTQYF. CDR3 DNA sequence: TGTGCCAGCAGTAACAGGGGCGGCACAGATACGCAGTATTTT.

This clone was detected only a few times. The chain has TRBV4-1 and TRBJ1-6; D might be TRBD1 (5 bases). The CDR3 contains 12 residues. V lost 3 bases, J lost 14 bases, and 11 bases lay in between. CDR1 and CDR2 (germline): MGHRA, YSYEKL. DNA of the CDR3: TGCGCCAGCAGCCAGGAAACAGGAGCCCTCCACTTT. It specifies CASSQETGALHF.

As concerns this clone: The sample holds other DNA sequences that translate to the same CDR3. The rearrangement links TRBV2 to TRBJ1-2; no reliable D call. The CDR3 is 12 residues long. V was cut by 4 bases and J by 2 bases, with 5 bases left in between. The germline gives CDR1 SNHLY, CDR2 FYNNEI. CDR3 bases: TGTGCCAGCAGTGCGGGGAACTATGGCTACACCTTC. This sequence encodes CASSAGNYGYTF.

The J gene is TRBJ1-2, the V gene TRBV6-5; D is possibly TRBD1 (6 bases). Germline V gives CDR1 MNHEY, CDR2 SVGAGI. V was shortened by 11 bases and J by 2 bases, with 18 bases between the two germline ends. CDR3 length: 14 residues. The CDR3 nucleotides are TGTGCCGGATCACCTCGGACAGAAAACTATGGCTACACCTTC. Protein sequence: CAGSPRTENYGYTF.

This clone has only one observation. The V and J genes are TRBV3-1 (or the pseudogene TRBV3-2) and TRBJ2-6; D possibly corresponds to TRBD2 (5 bases). This CDR3 comprises 19 residues. CDR1 and CDR2 from the germline V gene are LGHDT and YNNKEL (reference sequence). V gave up 2 bases and J gave up 0 bases, with 17 bases separating them. The CDR3 bases are TGTGCCAGCAGCCAACAAGGACTGATACTAAGCTCTGGGGCCAACGTCCTGACTTTC. Translation gives CASSQQGLILSSGANVLTF.

The V gene is TRBV4-1, the J gene TRBJ2-3; D remains ambiguous. This CDR3 comprises 15 residues. Trimming pared 6 bases from V and 1 base from J, leaving 14 bases between. From germline, CDR1 is MGHRA and CDR2 YSYEKL. The CDR3 reads CASRDPPRGTDTQYF. The CDR3 coding sequence is TGCGCCAGCAGAGATCCTCCCCGGGGCACAGATACGCAGTATTTT.

V and J are TRBV7-9 and TRBJ1-2; D gene unclear. Per the germline V gene, CDR1 is SEHNR and CDR2 is FQNEAQ (reference sequence). V was shortened by 5 bases and J by 4 bases, with 17 bases between the two germline ends. The CDR3 consists of 15 residues. For the CDR3, the DNA is TGTGCCAGCAGCCCAGTTCCCCGGAGCACCTATGGCTACACCTTC. It yields the protein CASSPVPRSTYGYTF.

This chain links TRBV28 with TRBJ2-7; 7 nucleotides match TRBD1. After removal of 6 bases from V and 1 base from J, the junction contained 3 bases not matched to a gene. This CDR3 has 13 residues. Germline V lookup: CDR1 MDHEN, CDR2 SYDVKM. The CDR3 spells CASRPGQSYEQYF. The CDR3 coding sequence is TGTGCCAGCAGGCCGGGACAGTCCTACGAGCAGTACTTC.

This chain connects TRBV2 to TRBJ2-7, with 8 nucleotides matching TRBD1. V lost 7 bases to trimming and J lost 1 base; unmatched junction nucleotides: 6. From germline, CDR1 is SNHLY and CDR2 FYNNEI. CDR3 length: 14 residues. The CDR3 protein is CASKQGANSYEQYF. In nucleotides, the CDR3 is TGTGCCAGCAAGCAGGGGGCTAATTCCTACGAGCAGTACTTC.

The chain uses TRBV2 and TRBJ2-2; D possibly corresponds to TRBD1 (6 bases). CDR3 length: 14 amino acids. Germline V lookup: CDR1 SNHLY, CDR2 FYNNEI. The V gene lost 9 bases and the J gene lost 1 base, with 12 bases spanning the gap. CDR3 sequence reads: CASGQTLNTGELFF. CDR3 bases: TGTGCCAGTGGACAGACCCTGAACACCGGGGAGCTGTTTTTT.

The genes are TRBV9 and TRBJ2-7; tentatively, D is TRBD2 (6 bases). The germline gives CDR1 SGDLS, CDR2 YYNGEE. The V end was cut by 4 bases, the J end by 1 base, with 18 bases between. The CDR3 totals 16 residues. The CDR3, as DNA: TGTGCCAGCAGCCCCTCGAGGGAGGTCAAGTCCTACGAGCAGTACTTC. Amino acids: CASSPSREVKSYEQYF. The complete variable domain, with remaining parts taken from reference TRBV9 and TRBJ2-7, reads DSGVTQTPKHLITATGQRVTLRCSPRSGDLSVYWYQQSLDQGLQFLIQYYNGEERAKGNILERFSAQQFPDLHSELNLSSLELGDSALYFCASSPSREVKSYEQYFGPGTRLTVT.

The chain recombines TRBV5-1 with TRBJ1-1, with D hard to call. The V end lost 1 base, the J end lost 0 bases, and 7 bases lay between the germline ends. CDR1 and CDR2 (germline): SGHRS, YFSETQ. This CDR3 has 14 residues. The CDR3 region has the DNA TGCGCCAGCAGCTTGAACCAGTTGAACACTGAAGCTTTCTTT. This sequence encodes CASSLNQLNTEAFF. The whole variable domain, remainder taken from reference TRBV5-1 and TRBJ1-1, is KAGVTQTPRYLIKTRGQQVTLSCSPISGHRSVSWYQQTPGQGLQFLFEYFSETQRNKGNFPGRFSGRQFSNSRSEMNVSTLELGDSALYLCASSLNQLNTEAFFGQGTRLTVV.

This chain joins TRBV9 and TRBJ1-1, with 7 bases identical to TRBD1. CDR1 is SGDLS, CDR2 YYNGEE, per germline. V trimming: 8 bases; J trimming: 3 bases; junction bases outside the gene matches: 7. The CDR3 totals 13 residues. The CDR3: CASGRDSDTEAFF. The CDR3 nucleotides read TGTGCCAGTGGGCGGGACAGCGACACTGAAGCTTTCTTT.

The rearrangement links TRBV6-5 to TRBJ2-7; 7 nucleotides agree with TRBD1. The junction had 8 bases not matched to a gene; V was cut back by 10 bases and J by 2 bases. CDR1 and CDR2 from the germline V gene are MNHEY and SVGAGI. This CDR3 region has 13 residues. DNA for the CDR3: TGTGCCACTATCAAGGGGGCTGCCTACGAGCAGTACTTC. As protein: CATIKGAAYEQYF.

The chain combines TRBV5-8 with TRBJ2-7; 8 bases map to TRBD2. Germline assignment: CDR1 SGHTS and CDR2 YDEGEE. This CDR3 spans 15 amino acids. The V gene end was trimmed by 4 bases and the J gene end by 3 bases; junction bases not matched to a gene: 9. This CDR3 reads CASSPFGLAGYEQYF. For the CDR3, the DNA is TGTGCCAGCAGCCCCTTCGGACTAGCTGGCTACGAGCAGTACTTC.

This clone was counted only a few times. This chain links TRBV4-1 with TRBJ1-6; D ambiguous. Trimming shortened V by 4 bases and J by 13 bases, and 14 bases separated the two germline ends. The CDR3 contains 13 residues. Germline V CDR1 and CDR2: MGHRA, YSYEKL. CDR3 nucleotide sequence: TGCGCCAGCAGCCCTTTGACAACCGAGCCCCTCCACTTT. Translation gives CASSPLTTEPLHF.

The CDR3 reads CSVVQGAEKLFF. The CDR3 nucleotides are TGCAGCGTTGTCCAGGGGGCCGAAAAACTGTTTTTT. The J gene is TRBJ1-4, the V gene TRBV29-1; 8 bases agree with TRBD1. Germline CDR1 SQVTM, CDR2 ANQGSEA. Germline trimming cut 4 bases from V and 8 bases from J; bases unmatched to any gene: 3. The CDR3 runs to 12 residues. The variable domain in full, with the rest retrieved from reference TRBV29-1 and TRBJ1-4, is SAVISQKPSRDICQRGTSLTIQCQVDSQVTMMFWYRQQPGQSLTLIATANQGSEATYESGFVIDKFPISRPNLTFSTLTVSNMSPEDSSIYLCSVVQGAEKLFFGSGTQLSVL.

The J gene is TRBJ2-2, the V gene TRBV30; TRBD1 agrees at 10 bases. Germline-derived CDR1 and CDR2 are GTSNPN and SVGIG (reference sequence). The trim removed 1 base at V and 8 bases at J, leaving 4 bases unmatched. There are 14 residues in the CDR3. The CDR3 sequence: CAWSGQGAAGELFF. CDR3 coding DNA: TGTGCCTGGAGTGGACAGGGGGCGGCGGGGGAGCTGTTTTTT.

The chain recombines TRBV5-1 with TRBJ2-1; a possible D gene is TRBD2 (5 bases). Per germline, CDR1 SGHRS and CDR2 YFSETQ. This CDR3 contains 12 residues. With 5 bases removed from V and 5 bases from J, the gap between germline ends came to 8 bases. The CDR3 nucleotides read TGCGCCAGCAGTCTTAGCGACAATGAGCAGTTCTTC. Translating it yields CASSLSDNEQFF.

The gene calls are TRBV2 and TRBJ2-5; 9 bases agree with TRBD2. This CDR3 spans 15 amino acids. From germline, CDR1 is SNHLY and CDR2 FYNNEI. J was trimmed by 1 base and V by 5 bases; bases with no gene match: 5. This CDR3 reads CASSLAGVIQETQYF. Written as DNA, the CDR3 is TGTGCCAGCAGTTTAGCGGGGGTGATCCAAGAGACCCAGTACTTC.

This clone was counted only a few times. This sequence joins TRBV25-1 and TRBJ1-1; D uncertain. There are 14 residues in the CDR3. Trimming removed 3 bases at V and 4 bases at J, with 12 bases between. CDR1 is MGHDK, CDR2 SYGVNS, per germline. CDR3 residues: CASSDLSSGTEAFF. As DNA, the CDR3 is TGTGCCAGCAGTGACCTAAGTAGCGGCACTGAAGCTTTCTTT.

This chain connects TRBV2 to TRBJ1-2, with D unresolved. Trimming took off 7 bases at V and 3 bases at J, with 9 bases between the two ends. This CDR3 comprises 12 residues. The germline V gene encodes CDR1 SNHLY and CDR2 FYNNEI. The CDR3 DNA reads as TGTGCCAGCATAGTCTCCCACTATGGCTACACCTTC. This translates into CASIVSHYGYTF.

The J gene is TRBJ1-1, the V gene TRBV5-1; maybe TRBD1 (5 bases). Deletions cut 3 bases from V and 1 base from J, with 10 bases between. This CDR3 has 14 amino acids. Per the germline V gene, CDR1 is SGHRS and CDR2 is YFSETQ. The CDR3 spells CASSSRQTNTEAFF. CDR3 nucleotides: TGCGCCAGCAGCTCGAGACAGACGAACACTGAAGCTTTCTTT.